This T cell receptor beta chain was obtained from a study of cytomegalovirus exposure and HLA in healthy donors. Study overall: A prior study identified roughly 110 million unique TCR beta sequences from roughly 180 million T cells.

About this clone itself: Its matching antigen is unknown.

Study results and caveats: With later analysis, a missense DCLRE1C variant became linked to TCR beta V- and J-gene trimming. TCR beta sequences reportedly predicted the HLA-A and HLA-B alleles of most subjects accurately.

V lost 7 bases, J lost 1 base, and 13 bases lay in between. Germline V gene sequence: CDR1 SQVTM, CDR2 ANQGSEA. CDR3 length: 13 residues. Amplification used 60 Vbeta primers and 13 Jbeta primers. Profiled with immunoSEQ multiplex PCR; TCRdb holds only in-frame clones, not every one. The table records some 200,000 clones, 75% to 80% of them present only once. Source material: PBMCs. The chain combines TRBV29-1 with TRBJ1-1, with a weak D call TRBD1 (5 bases). The clonotype was recovered from a man aged 18 to 30 in good health and CMV-seronegative. The CDR3, as DNA: TGCAGCGGAGCCGGACAAGCGAACACTGAAGCTTTCTTT. Amino acids: CSGAGQANTEAFF.